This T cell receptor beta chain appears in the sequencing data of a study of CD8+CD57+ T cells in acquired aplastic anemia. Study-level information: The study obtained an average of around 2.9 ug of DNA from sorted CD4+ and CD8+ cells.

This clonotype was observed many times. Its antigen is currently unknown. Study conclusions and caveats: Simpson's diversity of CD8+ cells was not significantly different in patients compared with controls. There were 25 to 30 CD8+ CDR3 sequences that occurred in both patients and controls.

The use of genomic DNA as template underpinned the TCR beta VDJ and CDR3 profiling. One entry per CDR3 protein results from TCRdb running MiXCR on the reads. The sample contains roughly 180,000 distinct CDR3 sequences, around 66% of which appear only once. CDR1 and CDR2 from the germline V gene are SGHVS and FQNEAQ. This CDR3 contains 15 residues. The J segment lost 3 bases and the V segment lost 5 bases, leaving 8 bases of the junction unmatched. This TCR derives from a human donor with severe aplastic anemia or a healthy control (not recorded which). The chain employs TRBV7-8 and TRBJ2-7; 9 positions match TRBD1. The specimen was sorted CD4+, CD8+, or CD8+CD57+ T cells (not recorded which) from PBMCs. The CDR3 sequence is CASSPGQGPYYEQYF. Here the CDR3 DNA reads TGTGCCAGCAGCCCTGGACAGGGGCCCTACTACGAGCAGTACTTC.